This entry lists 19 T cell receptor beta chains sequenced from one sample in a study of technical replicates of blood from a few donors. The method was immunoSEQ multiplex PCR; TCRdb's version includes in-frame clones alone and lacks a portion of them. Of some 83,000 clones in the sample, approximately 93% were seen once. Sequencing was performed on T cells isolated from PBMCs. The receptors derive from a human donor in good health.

CDR3 DNA: TGTGCCAGCAGCGTTAGGCCGGGTCCGGAGACCCAGTACTTC. Its protein product is CASSVRPGPETQYF. This chain uses TRBV9 with TRBJ2-5; D not certain. Trimming removed 2 bases at V and 5 bases at J, with 13 bases between. Germline-derived CDR1 and CDR2 are SGDLS and YYNGEE. CDR3 length: 14 residues.

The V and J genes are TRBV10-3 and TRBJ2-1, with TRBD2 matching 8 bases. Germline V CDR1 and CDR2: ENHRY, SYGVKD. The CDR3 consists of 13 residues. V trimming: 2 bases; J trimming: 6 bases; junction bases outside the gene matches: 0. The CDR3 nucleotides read TGTGCCATCAGTGAGGGGACTAGCAATGAGCAGTTCTTC. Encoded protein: CAISEGTSNEQFF.

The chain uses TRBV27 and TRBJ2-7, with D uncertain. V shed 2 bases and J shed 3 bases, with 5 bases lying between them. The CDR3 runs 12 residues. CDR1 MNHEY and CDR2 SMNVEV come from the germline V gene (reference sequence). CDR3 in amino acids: CASSLTGYEQYF. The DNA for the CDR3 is TGTGCCAGCAGTTTAACTGGCTACGAGCAGTACTTC.

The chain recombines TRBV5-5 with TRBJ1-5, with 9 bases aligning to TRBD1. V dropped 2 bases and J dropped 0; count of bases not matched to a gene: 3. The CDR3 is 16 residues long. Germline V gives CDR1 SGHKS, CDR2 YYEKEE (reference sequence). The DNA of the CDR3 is TGTGCCAGCAGCTTACAGGGGGCTGGTAGCAATCAGCCCCAGCATTTT. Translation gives CASSLQGAGSNQPQHF.

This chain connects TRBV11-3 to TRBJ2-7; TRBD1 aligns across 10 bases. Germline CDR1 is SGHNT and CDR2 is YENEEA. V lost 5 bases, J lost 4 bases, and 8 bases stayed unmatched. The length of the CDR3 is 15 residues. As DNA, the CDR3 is TGTGCCAGCAGCCCATACCGGGACAGGGGTTACGAGCAGTACTTC. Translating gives CASSPYRDRGYEQYF.

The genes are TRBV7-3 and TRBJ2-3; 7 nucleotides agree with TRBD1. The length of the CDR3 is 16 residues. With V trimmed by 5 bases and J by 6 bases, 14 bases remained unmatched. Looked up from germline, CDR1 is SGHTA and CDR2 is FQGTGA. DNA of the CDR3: TGTGCCAGCAGCCCTGCTCTAGGGGGCTTAATGGATACGCAGTATTTT. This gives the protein CASSPALGGLMDTQYF.

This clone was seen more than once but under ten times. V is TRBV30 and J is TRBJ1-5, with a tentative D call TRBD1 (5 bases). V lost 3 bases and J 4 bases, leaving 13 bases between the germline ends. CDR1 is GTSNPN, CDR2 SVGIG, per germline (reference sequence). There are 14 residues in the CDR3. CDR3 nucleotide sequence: TGTGCCTGGAGATCTACAGGACTAAATCAGCCCCAGCATTTT. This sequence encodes CAWRSTGLNQPQHF.

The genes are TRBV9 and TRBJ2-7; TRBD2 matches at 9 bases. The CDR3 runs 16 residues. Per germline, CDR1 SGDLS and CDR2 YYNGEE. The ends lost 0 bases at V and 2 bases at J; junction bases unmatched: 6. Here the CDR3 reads CASSVGSLAGTYEQYF. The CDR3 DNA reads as TGTGCCAGCAGCGTAGGATCCCTAGCGGGAACCTACGAGCAGTACTTC.

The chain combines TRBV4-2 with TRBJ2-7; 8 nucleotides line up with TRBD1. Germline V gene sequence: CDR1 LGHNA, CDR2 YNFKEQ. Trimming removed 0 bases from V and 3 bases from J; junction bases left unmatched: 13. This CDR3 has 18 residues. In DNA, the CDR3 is TGTGCCAGCAGCCAAGAGGACAGGGAGCTACGGGGGCTCTACGAGCAGTACTTC. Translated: CASSQEDRELRGLYEQYF.

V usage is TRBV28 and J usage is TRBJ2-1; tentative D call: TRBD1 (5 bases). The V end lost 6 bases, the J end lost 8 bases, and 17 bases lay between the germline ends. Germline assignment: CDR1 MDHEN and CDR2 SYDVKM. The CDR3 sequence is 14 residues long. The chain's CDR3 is CASRGQGQLDEQFF. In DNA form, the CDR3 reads TGTGCCAGCAGAGGCCAGGGCCAACTCGATGAGCAGTTCTTC.

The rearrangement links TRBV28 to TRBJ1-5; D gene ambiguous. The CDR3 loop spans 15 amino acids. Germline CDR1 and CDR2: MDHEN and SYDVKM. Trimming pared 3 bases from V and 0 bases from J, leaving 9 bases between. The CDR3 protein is CASSFPFYSNQPQHF. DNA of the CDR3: TGTGCCAGCAGTTTCCCTTTTTATAGCAATCAGCCCCAGCATTTT.

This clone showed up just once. CDR3 nucleotides: TGTGCCAGCAGTCCCCACCGGGAAAAGGGTCAGCCCCAGCATTTT. Its protein product is CASSPHREKGQPQHF. The gene calls are TRBV27 and TRBJ1-5; unclear D gene. In germline, CDR1 is MNHEY, CDR2 SMNVEV (reference sequence). This CDR3 region has 15 residues. Trimming removed 5 bases from V and 6 bases from J, with 17 bases in between.

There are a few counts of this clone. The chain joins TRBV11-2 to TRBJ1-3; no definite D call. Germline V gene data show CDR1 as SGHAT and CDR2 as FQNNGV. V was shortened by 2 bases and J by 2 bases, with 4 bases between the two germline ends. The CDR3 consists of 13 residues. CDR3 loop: CASSLSAGNTIYF. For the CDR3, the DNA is TGTGCCAGCAGCTTATCCGCTGGAAACACCATATATTTT.

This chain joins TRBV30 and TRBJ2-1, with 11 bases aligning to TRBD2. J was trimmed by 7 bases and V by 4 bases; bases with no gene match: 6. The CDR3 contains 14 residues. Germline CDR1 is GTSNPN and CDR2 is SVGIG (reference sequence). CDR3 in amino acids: CAWTPGLAENEQFF. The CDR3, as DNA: TGTGCCTGGACCCCGGGACTAGCGGAAAATGAGCAGTTCTTC.

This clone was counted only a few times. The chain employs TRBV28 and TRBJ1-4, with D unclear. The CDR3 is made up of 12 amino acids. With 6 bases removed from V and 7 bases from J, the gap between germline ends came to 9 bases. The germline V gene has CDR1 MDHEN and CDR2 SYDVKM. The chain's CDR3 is CASRVGGEKLFF. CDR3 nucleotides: TGTGCCAGCAGGGTTGGCGGTGAAAAACTGTTTTTT.

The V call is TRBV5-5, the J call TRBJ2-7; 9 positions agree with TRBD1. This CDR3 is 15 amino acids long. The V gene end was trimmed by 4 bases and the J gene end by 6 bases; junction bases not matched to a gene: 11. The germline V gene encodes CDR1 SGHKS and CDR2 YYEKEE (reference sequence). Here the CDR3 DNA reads TGTGCCAGCAGCAACAATGCCGGGACAGGGCGCGAGCAGTACTTC. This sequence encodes CASSNNAGTGREQYF.

The CDR3 sequence is CSVLKNGERGLAYGYTF. DNA of the CDR3: TGCAGCGTTTTAAAGAACGGGGAGCGGGGACTAGCCTATGGCTACACCTTC. V gene TRBV29-1 combines with J gene TRBJ1-2; D is perhaps TRBD1 (5 bases). There are 17 residues in the CDR3. Germline V gene sequence: CDR1 SQVTM, CDR2 ANQGSEA. Deletions cut 5 bases from V and 4 bases from J, with 26 bases between.

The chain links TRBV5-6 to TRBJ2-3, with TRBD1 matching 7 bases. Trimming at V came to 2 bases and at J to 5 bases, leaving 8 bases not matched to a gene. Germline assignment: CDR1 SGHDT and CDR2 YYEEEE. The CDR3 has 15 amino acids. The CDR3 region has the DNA TGTGCCAGCAGCTTTAGTGGGACAGATAAAGATACGCAGTATTTT. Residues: CASSFSGTDKDTQYF.

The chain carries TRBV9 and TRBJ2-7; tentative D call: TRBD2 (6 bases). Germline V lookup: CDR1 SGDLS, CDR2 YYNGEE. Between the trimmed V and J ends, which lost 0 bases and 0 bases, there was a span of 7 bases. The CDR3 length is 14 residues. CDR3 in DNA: TGTGCCAGCAGCGTAGGACTAGGCTCCTACGAGCAGTACTTC. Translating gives CASSVGLGSYEQYF.